These T cell receptor beta chains were read from a single sample in a study of regulatory T cells in long-lasting Graves disease. TCRdb passed the multiplex PCR reads through MiXCR, listing each CDR3 protein once. This table has approximately 230,000 distinct CDR3 sequences, around 17% appearing once. The starting material was peripheral blood mononuclear cells (PBMCs), obtained at new diagnosis, from a patient treated with antithyroid drugs. These TCRs come from a female donor with Graves disease. CDR3s include the opening cysteine and the closing phenylalanine or tryptophan. A D gene is named only where the DNA matches it firmly. A row's size may be missing; if present it is once, few, many or a size class.

d_call cdr3_length j_call clone_size v_call cdr3_nt cdr3_aa
TRBD2 14 TRBJ2-7 many TRBV18 TGTGCCAGCTCAGGACTAGCGTCCTCCTACGAGCAGTACTTC CASSGLASSYEQYF
NA 17 TRBJ1-5 NA TRBV19 TGTGCCAGTAGTATTAGAGGGGCAGCAATTCAAGGTCAGCCCCAGCATTTT CASSIRGAAIQGQPQHF
NA 14 TRBJ2-2 few TRBV28 TGTGCCAGCACCCTAGGTGGTAGGTCCGGGGAGCTGTTTTTT CASTLGGRSGELFF
NA 17 TRBJ2-1 many TRBV2 TGTGCCAGCAGCCACTCGGGACGACTCGAACCCTATTCTGAGCAGTTCTTC CASSHSGRLEPYSEQFF
NA 16 TRBJ1-5 many TRBV2 TGTGCCAGCAGTAAAGACCTCCAAGACAGCAATCAGCCCCAGCATTTT CASSKDLQDSNQPQHF
NA 16 TRBJ1-3 many TRBV18 TGTGCCAGCTCACCGCTCCAGGGGCTCTCTGGAAACACCATATATTTT CASSPLQGLSGNTIYF
TRBD2 14 TRBJ2-1 many TRBV6-5 TGTGCCAGCAGTTACGGGAGGGCTTACAATGAGCAGTTCTTC CASSYGRAYNEQFF
NA 15 TRBJ2-1 many TRBV9 TGTGCCAGCAGCGTAGGCGCAATCCCCTACAATGAGCAGTTCTTC CASSVGAIPYNEQFF
NA 14 TRBJ1-5 many TRBV18 TGTGCCAGCTCACCTAACGGTAGGATTCAGCCCCAGCATTTT CASSPNGRIQPQHF
NA 16 TRBJ2-1 many TRBV6-1 TGTGCCAGCAGTGAAGCGGCTAGCCCTACATACAATGAGCAGTTCTTC CASSEAASPTYNEQFF
NA 11 TRBJ2-1 many TRBV2 TGTGCCAGCAGTGGTCTAGCTAAGCAGTTCTTC CASSGLAKQFF
TRBD2 15 TRBJ2-2 many TRBV12-3/TRBV12-4 TGTGCCAGCAGGTCTAGCGGGAGGGCAGGCGGGGAGCTGTTTTTT CASRSSGRAGGELFF
NA 14 TRBJ2-5 many TRBV6-5 TGTGCCAGCAGTTACTCGCGGCTAGGAGAGACCCAGTACTTC CASSYSRLGETQYF
NA 15 TRBJ1-2 many TRBV11-3 TGTGCCAGCAGCTTAGATGGGGAATCTGGCTATGGCTACACCTTC CASSLDGESGYGYTF
NA 20 TRBJ2-3 many TRBV5-8 TGTGCCAGCAGCTCTAACTACTACGTCTTAACCGAAACTAGCACAGATACGCAGTATTTT CASSSNYYVLTETSTDTQYF
TRBD1 16 TRBJ1-2 many TRBV6-1 TGTGCCAGCAGCGAAAGGACAGGTAGAAGTCGGGATGGCTACACCTTC CASSERTGRSRDGYTF
NA 17 TRBJ2-2 few TRBV27 TGTGCCAGCAGTTCCGAGCAGGTCGAGAGGAGCACCGGGGGGCTGTTTTTT CASSSEQVERSTGGLFF
TRBD2 17 TRBJ2-7 NA TRBV6-5 TGTGCCAGCAGTTCCGGACTAGCGGGTCCTACTCCCCACGAGCAGTACTTC CASSSGLAGPTPHEQYF
NA 15 TRBJ1-4 few TRBV5-4 TGTGCCAGCAGCTCCTTTTCGGGGTCTAATGAAAAACTGTTTTTT CASSSFSGSNEKLFF
NA 16 TRBJ2-2 many TRBV27 TGTGCCAGCAGTTTATTCGGGTCTGAAATCCCCGGGGAGCTGTTTTTT CASSLFGSEIPGELFF
TRBD2 13 TRBJ2-7 NA TRBV7-2 TGTGCCAGCAGATCTCTAGCGGGAGACGAGCAGTACTTC CASRSLAGDEQYF
TRBD1 14 TRBJ2-7 NA TRBV12-3/TRBV12-4 TGTGCCAGCAGTTTCCGGGACAGAGTTTTGGAGCAGTACTTC CASSFRDRVLEQYF
NA 14 TRBJ2-3 many TRBV20-1 TGCAGTGCTAGAGGTCCATCCATCACAGATACGCAGTATTTT CSARGPSITDTQYF
NA 14 TRBJ1-4 many TRBV7-9 TGTGCCAGCAGCCACGGACGGGACTATGAAAAACTGTTTTTT CASSHGRDYEKLFF
TRBD2 21 TRBJ2-3 many TRBV20-1 TGCAGTGCTAGCCCCGTCTCCGGAGGGACGGGGGGACTGACTAGCACAGATACGCAGTATTTT CSASPVSGGTGGLTSTDTQYF
NA 13 TRBJ2-7 NA TRBV11-1 TGTGCCAGCAGCCGGGGACGGTGGTACGAGCAGTACTTC CASSRGRWYEQYF
NA 16 TRBJ1-5 NA TRBV3-1 TGTGCCAGCAGCCAAGGACTAGGGGATGGCAATCAGCCCCAGCATTTT CASSQGLGDGNQPQHF
TRBD1 13 TRBJ1-2 many TRBV19 TGTGCCAGCAGCACGGACAGGGGCTATGGCTACACCTTC CASSTDRGYGYTF
TRBD1 14 TRBJ1-1 many TRBV11-3 TGTGCCAGCAGCAAGGGACAGTCGAACACTGAAGCTTTCTTT CASSKGQSNTEAFF
TRBD1 11 TRBJ1-4 many TRBV20-1 TGCAGTGCGCGGGACAGCGAAAAACTGTTTTTT CSARDSEKLFF
NA 18 TRBJ2-6 NA TRBV7-6 TGTGCCAGCAGTTTTCACCAGGCCAAGAACTCTGGGGCCAACGTCCTGACTTTC CASSFHQAKNSGANVLTF
NA 15 TRBJ2-3 many TRBV18 TGTGCCAGCTCACCACAGGGTCTTGGCCCAGATACGCAGTATTTT CASSPQGLGPDTQYF
NA 14 TRBJ2-7 many TRBV7-2 TGTGCCAGCAGCCTTTCCAGGGTCTCCTACGAGCAGTACTTC CASSLSRVSYEQYF
NA 15 TRBJ2-1 many TRBV9 TGTGCCAGCAGCGCCCGGGACAATCAATACAATGAGCAGTTCTTC CASSARDNQYNEQFF
TRBD1 13 TRBJ2-7 NA TRBV5-1 TGCGCCAGCCACCTATCGACAGGGAACGAGCAGTACTTC CASHLSTGNEQYF
NA 13 TRBJ1-1 NA TRBV4-3 TGCGCCAGCAGCACCAGTATGAACACTGAAGCTTTCTTT CASSTSMNTEAFF
TRBD1 15 TRBJ2-2 many TRBV6-1 TGTGCCAGCAATAGACAGGGGGCAAGCACCGGGGAGCTGTTTTTT CASNRQGASTGELFF
TRBD1 14 TRBJ1-4 many TRBV12-3/TRBV12-4 TGTGCCAGCACCCAGGGGGCGACTAATGAAAAACTGTTTTTT CASTQGATNEKLFF
TRBD2 16 TRBJ2-1 many TRBV11-2 TGTGCCAGCAGCCCGCTAGCGGGCATATCCTACAATGAGCAGTTCTTC CASSPLAGISYNEQFF
NA 15 TRBJ2-7 many TRBV18 TGTGCCAGCTCACCAAGAACAGGCGCAGACTACGAGCAGTACTTC CASSPRTGADYEQYF
NA 15 TRBJ1-4 many TRBV7-2 TGTGCCAGCAGCTTAGTATCTGGGGCGGATGAAAAACTGTTTTTT CASSLVSGADEKLFF
NA 14 TRBJ2-3 NA TRBV6-5 TGTGCCAGCAGTTACCCGGGTCCGACAGATACGCAGTATTTT CASSYPGPTDTQYF
NA 14 TRBJ2-2 many TRBV7-9 TGTGCCAGCAGCCTCGAGGCGAACACCGGGGAGCTGTTTTTT CASSLEANTGELFF
NA 13 TRBJ2-1 many TRBV10-2 TGCGCCAGCCAAATTGGGGGATCGGGAGAGCAGTTCTTC CASQIGGSGEQFF
NA 15 TRBJ2-7 few TRBV5-6 TGTGCCAGCAGCTTTTCGGTCGGGGGACCCTACGAGCAGTACTTC CASSFSVGGPYEQYF
NA 15 TRBJ2-1 many TRBV13 TGTGCCAGCAGCCTCCACTGGGGCGGGTACAATGAGCAGTTCTTC CASSLHWGGYNEQFF
NA 13 TRBJ2-1 many TRBV7-2 TGTGCCAGCAGCGCCTGGGCTAGCAATGAGCAGTTCTTC CASSAWASNEQFF
TRBD2 16 TRBJ2-5 many TRBV7-2 TGTGCCAGCAGCAAACTAGCGGGACTGTACCAAGAGACCCAGTACTTC CASSKLAGLYQETQYF
TRBD1 13 TRBJ1-2 NA TRBV18 TGTGCCAGCTCACCACTGGGACAGTATGGCTACACCTTC CASSPLGQYGYTF
NA 15 TRBJ2-3 few TRBV10-1 TGCGCCAGCAGTGAGTCTCGGGGGGCAGGGGATACGCAGTATTTT CASSESRGAGDTQYF
NA 14 TRBJ2-2 many TRBV5-1 TGCGCCAGCAGCTTGGGTTGGGCCACCGGGGAGCTGTTTTTT CASSLGWATGELFF
NA 12 TRBJ1-1 many TRBV11-3 TGTGCCAGCAGCTTAGATGGCGGTGAAGCTTTCTTT CASSLDGGEAFF
NA 14 TRBJ1-5 NA TRBV11-2 TGTGCCAGCAGCTTAGGTATTGGCAATCAGCCCCAGCATTTT CASSLGIGNQPQHF
NA 14 TRBJ2-7 many TRBV30 TGTGCCTGGAGTGAGTCCCCGGGTGGCTACGAGCAGTACTTC CAWSESPGGYEQYF